This is a list of T cell receptor beta chains from one sample in a study of blood T cell repertoires in COVID-19. The protocol was immunoSEQ multiplex PCR, while the TCRdb copy is restricted to in-frame clones and leaves out a portion. In the table there are 250,000 to 300,000 clones, around four fifths of which are singletons. Sequenced input: peripheral blood. These receptors came from a man in his 60s who had recovered from COVID-19. Each CDR3 is given with its conserved first and last residue. The order of the fields is clone size, D gene, J gene, V gene, CDR3 protein, CDR3 DNA. D genes are given only for firm matches. The size entry is marked missing in some rows and otherwise reads once, few, many or a size class.

clone size: -
D gene: -
J gene: TRBJ2-2
V gene: TRBV3-1/TRBV3-2
CDR3 protein: CASSQGRTSTGELFF
CDR3 DNA: TGTGCCAGCAGCCAAGGAAGGACTTCTACCGGGGAGCTGTTTTTT

clone size: once
D gene: -
J gene: TRBJ1-2
V gene: TRBV5-4
CDR3 protein: CASSLTQNYGYTF
CDR3 DNA: TGTGCCAGCAGCTTGACCCAGAACTATGGCTACACCTTC

clone size: -
D gene: TRBD1
J gene: TRBJ1-2
V gene: TRBV19
CDR3 protein: CASSIGTGVSGYTF
CDR3 DNA: TGTGCCAGTAGTATTGGGACAGGGGTATCCGGCTACACCTTC

clone size: few
D gene: TRBD2
J gene: TRBJ2-1
V gene: TRBV7-7
CDR3 protein: CASSAGTSGGLTYNEQFF
CDR3 DNA: TGTGCTAGCAGCGCGGGGACTAGCGGGGGGCTGACCTACAATGAGCAGTTCTTC

clone size: once
D gene: TRBD2
J gene: TRBJ2-3
V gene: TRBV5-1
CDR3 protein: CASSFSGITPDTQYF
CDR3 DNA: TGCGCCAGCAGTTTTAGCGGGATCACCCCAGATACGCAGTATTTT

clone size: -
D gene: -
J gene: TRBJ2-7
V gene: TRBV5-6
CDR3 protein: CASSSEQAYSEQYF
CDR3 DNA: TGTGCCAGCAGCTCAGAGCAGGCTTACTCCGAGCAGTACTTC

clone size: -
D gene: TRBD1
J gene: TRBJ1-5
V gene: TRBV27
CDR3 protein: CASSDRDSLYSNQPQHF
CDR3 DNA: TGTGCCAGCAGTGACCGGGACAGCCTCTATAGCAATCAGCCCCAGCATTTT

clone size: -
D gene: -
J gene: TRBJ2-7
V gene: TRBV2
CDR3 protein: CASSEAHRSPYEQYF
CDR3 DNA: TGTGCCAGCAGTGAAGCGCATCGGTCCCCTTACGAGCAGTACTTC

clone size: -
D gene: TRBD1
J gene: TRBJ2-7
V gene: TRBV2
CDR3 protein: CASSPTGGVSEQYF
CDR3 DNA: TGTGCCAGCAGTCCAACAGGGGGAGTGTCCGAGCAGTACTTC

clone size: -
D gene: -
J gene: TRBJ2-4
V gene: TRBV29-1
CDR3 protein: CSVVYGTNPNIQYF
CDR3 DNA: TGCAGCGTTGTGTATGGCACAAACCCAAACATTCAGTACTTC

clone size: few
D gene: TRBD1
J gene: TRBJ1-6
V gene: TRBV9
CDR3 protein: CASSSRGQTLTPLHF
CDR3 DNA: TGTGCCAGCAGCTCCCGGGGACAGACGCTTACTCCCCTCCACTTT

clone size: few
D gene: -
J gene: TRBJ1-2
V gene: TRBV3-1/TRBV3-2
CDR3 protein: CASSPGEVYGYTF
CDR3 DNA: TGTGCCAGCAGTCCCGGGGAGGTCTATGGCTACACCTTC

clone size: few
D gene: -
J gene: TRBJ2-7
V gene: TRBV27
CDR3 protein: CASSLSAGTEQYF
CDR3 DNA: TGTGCCAGCAGTTTATCGGCGGGCACCGAGCAGTACTTC

clone size: once
D gene: -
J gene: TRBJ2-1
V gene: TRBV5-1
CDR3 protein: CASSQGERGIYNEQFF
CDR3 DNA: TGCGCCAGCAGCCAGGGGGAGCGGGGGATCTACAATGAGCAGTTCTTC

clone size: -
D gene: -
J gene: TRBJ2-5
V gene: TRBV20-1
CDR3 protein: CSASSEETQYF
CDR3 DNA: TGCAGTGCTAGTTCTGAAGAGACCCAGTACTTC

clone size: -
D gene: -
J gene: TRBJ2-7
V gene: TRBV4-2
CDR3 protein: CASSQDASGVRREVRYEQYF
CDR3 DNA: TGTGCCAGCAGCCAAGACGCCTCGGGAGTTCGGAGGGAGGTTCGATACGAGCAGTACTTC

clone size: -
D gene: TRBD2
J gene: TRBJ2-1
V gene: TRBV4-1
CDR3 protein: CASSQAATSGSEQFF
CDR3 DNA: TGCGCCAGCAGCCAGGCTGCGACTAGCGGCTCGGAGCAGTTCTTC

clone size: -
D gene: TRBD1
J gene: TRBJ1-1
V gene: TRBV27
CDR3 protein: CASSTQPAGQPEAFF
CDR3 DNA: TGTGCCAGCAGTACTCAACCCGCGGGACAGCCTGAAGCTTTCTTT

clone size: -
D gene: TRBD2
J gene: TRBJ2-5
V gene: TRBV4-1
CDR3 protein: CASSQDRTSSLKTQYF
CDR3 DNA: TGCGCCAGCAGCCAAGATCGGACTAGTTCTTTGAAGACCCAGTACTTC

clone size: -
D gene: TRBD1
J gene: TRBJ1-2
V gene: TRBV18
CDR3 protein: CASSGLGRTGGFGYTF
CDR3 DNA: TGTGCCAGCTCAGGCTTAGGCCGGACAGGGGGCTTTGGCTACACCTTC

clone size: few
D gene: TRBD2
J gene: TRBJ2-7
V gene: TRBV29-1
CDR3 protein: CSATSVYEQYF
CDR3 DNA: TGCAGCGCTACTAGCGTCTACGAGCAGTACTTC

clone size: -
D gene: TRBD2
J gene: TRBJ2-3
V gene: TRBV18
CDR3 protein: CASSPQRGLTDTQYF
CDR3 DNA: TGTGCCAGCTCACCACAGCGGGGGCTCACAGATACGCAGTATTTT

clone size: -
D gene: TRBD2
J gene: TRBJ2-1
V gene: TRBV19
CDR3 protein: CASSELATPYNEQFF
CDR3 DNA: TGTGCCAGTAGCGAACTAGCGACGCCTTACAATGAGCAGTTCTTC

clone size: -
D gene: -
J gene: TRBJ1-4
V gene: TRBV2
CDR3 protein: CASSEGVRLFF
CDR3 DNA: TGTGCCAGCAGTGAAGGAGTTCGACTGTTTTTT

clone size: -
D gene: -
J gene: TRBJ2-7
V gene: TRBV7-9
CDR3 protein: CASSGDEQYF
CDR3 DNA: TGTGCCAGCAGCGGAGACGAGCAGTACTTC

clone size: -
D gene: TRBD1
J gene: TRBJ1-6
V gene: TRBV9
CDR3 protein: CASSEFQGALGNSPLHF
CDR3 DNA: TGTGCCAGCAGCGAATTCCAGGGGGCGTTGGGAAATTCACCCCTCCACTTT

clone size: -
D gene: TRBD1
J gene: TRBJ1-1
V gene: TRBV6-5
CDR3 protein: CASSYQTGLNTEAFF
CDR3 DNA: TGTGCCAGCAGCTACCAGACAGGGTTGAACACTGAAGCTTTCTTT

clone size: -
D gene: TRBD1
J gene: TRBJ1-1
V gene: TRBV3-1/TRBV3-2
CDR3 protein: CASSQAQGAPTEAFF
CDR3 DNA: TGTGCCAGCAGCCAAGCCCAGGGGGCGCCAACTGAAGCTTTCTTT

clone size: -
D gene: -
J gene: TRBJ1-6
V gene: TRBV5-6
CDR3 protein: CASSLVAKNSPLHF
CDR3 DNA: TGTGCCAGCAGCTTGGTGGCCAAGAATTCACCCCTCCACTTT

clone size: few
D gene: -
J gene: TRBJ2-1
V gene: TRBV5-4
CDR3 protein: CASSLNSRNEQFF
CDR3 DNA: TGTGCCAGCAGCTTGAACAGTCGTAATGAGCAGTTCTTC

clone size: few
D gene: -
J gene: TRBJ1-5
V gene: TRBV19
CDR3 protein: CASRSGLNQPQHF
CDR3 DNA: TGTGCCAGTAGATCCGGGTTAAATCAGCCCCAGCATTTT

clone size: -
D gene: TRBD1
J gene: TRBJ2-7
V gene: TRBV4-2
CDR3 protein: CASSQVLRGQGPLDEQYF
CDR3 DNA: TGTGCCAGCAGCCAAGTCCTCCGAGGACAGGGACCTTTGGACGAGCAGTACTTC

clone size: -
D gene: TRBD1
J gene: TRBJ1-1
V gene: TRBV6-5
CDR3 protein: CASTIQGIGTEAFF
CDR3 DNA: TGTGCCAGCACGATACAGGGGATCGGCACTGAAGCTTTCTTT

clone size: -
D gene: -
J gene: TRBJ1-1
V gene: TRBV27
CDR3 protein: CASSETGGMNTEAFF
CDR3 DNA: TGTGCCAGCAGCGAAACCGGGGGGATGAACACTGAAGCTTTCTTT

clone size: -
D gene: TRBD1
J gene: TRBJ1-6
V gene: TRBV18
CDR3 protein: CASSAQGAGYNSPLHF
CDR3 DNA: TGTGCCAGCTCAGCTCAGGGGGCTGGCTATAATTCACCCCTCCACTTT

clone size: -
D gene: TRBD1
J gene: TRBJ2-4
V gene: TRBV12-3/TRBV12-4
CDR3 protein: CASSEGAPNIQYF
CDR3 DNA: TGTGCCAGCAGCGAGGGGGCTCCAAACATTCAGTACTTC

clone size: -
D gene: -
J gene: TRBJ1-2
V gene: TRBV7-9
CDR3 protein: CASSSTKGVGYTF
CDR3 DNA: TGTGCCAGCAGCTCAACAAAGGGGGTTGGCTACACCTTC

clone size: -
D gene: TRBD2
J gene: TRBJ2-7
V gene: TRBV6-4
CDR3 protein: CASSVRAGGPYEQYF
CDR3 DNA: TGTGCCAGCAGTGTCAGAGCGGGAGGGCCTTACGAGCAGTACTTC

clone size: -
D gene: -
J gene: TRBJ2-5
V gene: TRBV18
CDR3 protein: CASSGTVQETQYF
CDR3 DNA: TGTGCCAGCTCAGGGACTGTGCAAGAGACCCAGTACTTC

clone size: -
D gene: TRBD2
J gene: TRBJ2-1
V gene: TRBV7-9
CDR3 protein: CASSLAAGGLNEQFF
CDR3 DNA: TGTGCCAGCAGCTTAGCCGCGGGGGGGCTTAATGAGCAGTTCTTC

clone size: -
D gene: -
J gene: TRBJ2-1
V gene: TRBV11-3
CDR3 protein: CASSGGLNEQFF
CDR3 DNA: TGTGCCAGCAGCGGAGGACTCAATGAGCAGTTCTTC

clone size: -
D gene: TRBD1
J gene: TRBJ1-6
V gene: TRBV7-8
CDR3 protein: CASTLTGGRDSPLHF
CDR3 DNA: TGTGCCAGCACCTTGACAGGGGGTAGGGATTCACCCCTCCACTTT

clone size: once
D gene: TRBD2
J gene: TRBJ2-5
V gene: TRBV29-1
CDR3 protein: CSGDDGTSVSGTQYF
CDR3 DNA: TGCAGTGGGGATGATGGGACTAGCGTGTCGGGGACCCAGTACTTC

clone size: -
D gene: TRBD1
J gene: TRBJ2-1
V gene: TRBV28
CDR3 protein: CASSSILGQGVSNEQFF
CDR3 DNA: TGTGCCAGCAGTTCGATTCTCGGACAGGGCGTGAGCAATGAGCAGTTCTTC

clone size: -
D gene: -
J gene: TRBJ2-3
V gene: TRBV24-1
CDR3 protein: CATSDLGAGTSSVYF
CDR3 DNA: TGTGCCACCAGTGATTTGGGGGCCGGGACATCGAGTGTGTATTTT

clone size: few
D gene: -
J gene: TRBJ2-1
V gene: TRBV5-1
CDR3 protein: CASSLAGNEQFF
CDR3 DNA: TGCGCCAGCAGCTTGGCGGGGAATGAGCAGTTCTTC

clone size: -
D gene: -
J gene: TRBJ1-1
V gene: TRBV6-5
CDR3 protein: CASSSTGLGFNTEAFF
CDR3 DNA: TGTGCCAGCAGTTCTACAGGCCTTGGATTTAACACTGAAGCTTTCTTT

clone size: few
D gene: -
J gene: TRBJ2-2
V gene: TRBV24-1
CDR3 protein: CATSDSGGTGELFF
CDR3 DNA: TGTGCCACCAGTGATTCCGGAGGCACCGGGGAGCTGTTTTTT

clone size: -
D gene: TRBD1
J gene: TRBJ2-6
V gene: TRBV7-8
CDR3 protein: CASSSRTGGGAGANVLTF
CDR3 DNA: TGTGCCAGCAGCTCACGGACAGGGGGGGGAGCTGGGGCCAACGTCCTGACTTTC

clone size: -
D gene: TRBD2
J gene: TRBJ2-1
V gene: TRBV5-1
CDR3 protein: CASSLVPPTSGAYNEQFF
CDR3 DNA: TGCGCCAGCAGCTTGGTCCCTCCGACTAGCGGGGCTTACAATGAGCAGTTCTTC

clone size: -
D gene: -
J gene: TRBJ2-4
V gene: TRBV15
CDR3 protein: CATSRDQRAALAKNIQYF
CDR3 DNA: TGTGCCACCAGCAGAGATCAGCGGGCGGCCCTAGCCAAAAACATTCAGTACTTC

clone size: -
D gene: -
J gene: TRBJ1-5
V gene: TRBV14
CDR3 protein: CASSAGNQPQHF
CDR3 DNA: TGTGCCAGCAGCGCAGGTAATCAGCCCCAGCATTTT

clone size: once
D gene: -
J gene: TRBJ2-7
V gene: TRBV5-4
CDR3 protein: CASRKQGPSYEQYF
CDR3 DNA: TGTGCCAGCAGGAAACAGGGTCCCTCCTACGAGCAGTACTTC

clone size: -
D gene: TRBD1
J gene: TRBJ1-2
V gene: TRBV7-9
CDR3 protein: CASRDDRAENYGYTF
CDR3 DNA: TGTGCCAGCAGGGATGACAGGGCTGAGAACTATGGCTACACCTTC

clone size: -
D gene: -
J gene: TRBJ2-1
V gene: TRBV27
CDR3 protein: CASSFGQDNEQFF
CDR3 DNA: TGTGCCAGCAGTTTCGGTCAGGACAATGAGCAGTTCTTC